This T cell receptor (beta chain) was documented in a study of blood T cell repertoires in COVID-19. The CDR3 totals 20 residues. Measured with immunoSEQ multiplex PCR; TCRdb has only the in-frame clones, and not every one. The table includes approximately 300,000 clones, more than 65% detected once. The source material was peripheral blood. This chain uses TRBV21-1 with TRBJ1-1; the table's D call of TRBD1 was not tested on the DNA. TRBV21-1 is designated a pseudogene. This sequence originates from an older person with COVID-19, enrolled during active disease. CDR3 DNA: TGTGCCAGCAGCTCCCGGGAGAGGTGGACAGGGGCAAAAAAGAACACTGAAGCTTTCTTT. Translation: CASSSRERWTGAKKNTEAFF.